This T cell receptor (beta chain) was sequenced for a study of blood T cell repertoires in COVID-19. Across the study: The United States, Italy and Spain provided the acute and convalescent COVID-19 samples.

Authors' analysis steps: It was from reference gene primer amplification that nucleated cell counts were estimated. Profiling relied on immunoSEQ multiplex PCR, and the TCRdb table lists in-frame clones only, not all of them. The V and J calls and clone size were taken over from that table, and D and trimming were inferred from the DNA. This sample has some 46,000 clones, with approximately 85% found just once. Germline V gives CDR1 SGHRS, CDR2 YFSETQ. The CDR3 consists of 14 residues. The ends were cut back, 4 bases at V and 1 base at J, with 11 bases in the middle. This sequence joins TRBV5-1 and TRBJ2-5; D uncertain. The material sequenced was peripheral blood. This TCR was sampled from a man aged 55 to 70 with acute or convalescent COVID-19. The DNA of the CDR3 is TGCGCCAGCAGCGTTAACTATCGCCAAGAGACCCAGTACTTC. Its protein is CASSVNYRQETQYF.